These T cell receptor beta chains were read from a single sample in a study of yellow fever vaccine responses in identical twins. TCRdb processed the RT-PCR reads anew with MiXCR; each CDR3 protein has one entry. The sample lists several thousand distinct CDR3 sequences, 84% occurring once. Specimen: T cells from blood (PBMCs), unsorted or a sorted subset (not recorded which), collected before or after yellow fever vaccination (not recorded which). These receptors were taken from a woman between 18 and 29 years old who received the yellow fever vaccine. Each CDR3 is given with its conserved first and last residue. D genes are given only for firm matches. Clone size appears in some rows only: once, few, many, or a class for an expanded clone.

CDR3 DNA	CDR3 protein	V gene	J gene	clone size	D gene
TGTGCCAGCAGCCAAGTGTTAACGGGGAGCACAGATACGCAGTATTTT	CASSQVLTGSTDTQYF	TRBV3-1	TRBJ2-3	NA	NA
TGTGCCAGCAGTTTCAGGGGGCTGAACACTGAAGCTTTCTTT	CASSFRGLNTEAFF	TRBV12-3/TRBV12-4	TRBJ1-1	few	TRBD1
TGTGCCATCAGTTCAGGGGTTGGCACTGAAGCTTTCTTT	CAISSGVGTEAFF	TRBV10-3	TRBJ1-1	NA	NA
TGTGCCAGCAGTGGCTACGAGCAGTACTTC	CASSGYEQYF	TRBV2	TRBJ2-7	few	NA
TGTGCCAGCAGTTTGGATACCTACGAGCAGTACTTC	CASSLDTYEQYF	TRBV12-3/TRBV12-4	TRBJ2-7	NA	NA
TGCAGCGTCAGGGGTATTGGGACTGGGGCCAACGTCCTGACTTTC	CSVRGIGTGANVLTF	TRBV29-1	TRBJ2-6	NA	NA
TGTGCCAGCAGGCGGGCGGGCTTAGCGAACACCGGGGAGCTGTTTTTT	CASRRAGLANTGELFF	TRBV13	TRBJ2-2	NA	NA
TGCAGCGTTCGGACAGGGAATTTGGGGGGCTACACCTTC	CSVRTGNLGGYTF	TRBV29-1	TRBJ1-2	NA	TRBD1
TGTGCCAGCAGCCAAGGCAGGGGCGCCTACAATGAGCAGTTCTTC	CASSQGRGAYNEQFF	TRBV14	TRBJ2-1	NA	NA
TGTGCCAGCAGTTACCTTCGGAGTGGTGAGCAGTTCTTC	CASSYLRSGEQFF	TRBV6-2/TRBV6-3	TRBJ2-1	NA	NA
TGTGCCACCAGCGGTAGCGGGGGCGCCTACAATGAGCAGTTCTTC	CATSGSGGAYNEQFF	TRBV15	TRBJ2-1	NA	TRBD2
TGTGCCAGCATCCAAGATCTATATAGCAATCAGCCCCAGCATTTT	CASIQDLYSNQPQHF	TRBV4-2	TRBJ1-5	NA	NA
TGTGCCAGCAGCTTAGCCGGCGGTCTACTCTACGAGCAGTACTTC	CASSLAGGLLYEQYF	TRBV7-9	TRBJ2-7	NA	NA
TGTGCCAGCAGTTCCAGCACAGATACGCAGTATTTT	CASSSSTDTQYF	TRBV12-3/TRBV12-4	TRBJ2-3	NA	NA
TGCAGCGTTGAATTTGGTCCCCCTTCTTACGAGCAGTACTTC	CSVEFGPPSYEQYF	TRBV29-1	TRBJ2-7	NA	NA